The present T cell receptor (beta chain) was sequenced within a study of vaccination effects on CD4 cells after COVID-19. Study overall: Convalescent patients (n = two) were sampled 16 days and one week prevaccination. Study findings and constraints: Early post-infection timepoints were missing from the study, which also had few convalescent patients. Post-vaccine spike-reactive clones in convalescents were mainly new vaccine-induced clones.

The assay was immunoSEQ multiplex PCR, and TCRdb's table has in-frame clones only and misses some. This table holds under 65,000 clones, more than 75% found once. Remarks on this clone: Its antigen is undetermined.

Expansion with viral peptide pools was applied to antigen-specific CD4+ T cells by the ViraFEST assay prior to sequencing. Subsequent to a culture period of about ten days, CD4+ T cells were isolated. By PCR, the person was confirmed to have had SARS-CoV-2 infection between March and December 2020. Germline V gene lookup returns CDR1 MDHEN and CDR2 SYDVKM. The CDR3 runs to 14 residues. With V trimmed by 6 bases and J by 0 bases, 3 bases remained unmatched. The chain links TRBV28 to TRBJ2-7; 9 bases map to TRBD2. The sample was CD4+ T cells from PBMCs cultured with HIV peptides, taken before COVID-19 vaccination. Documented subset: HIV-1 Nef peptide pool negative control/reference culture. This TCR was sampled from a human donor who had a prior SARS-CoV-2 infection. In DNA, the CDR3 is TGTGCCAGCAGGCTAGCGGGGAGCTCCTACGAGCAGTACTTC. Protein product: CASRLAGSSYEQYF.